This TCR beta chain was recovered during a study of blood T cells in healthy people across ages. Study-wide results and caveats: CMV status of donors was not determined, possibly confounding expanded clonotype changes. Roughly linear declines in TCR beta diversity per million T cells occurred with age. Both higher diversity and more naive CD4+ cells marked long-lived donors when set against aged donors.

CDR1 DFQATT and CDR2 SNEGSKA come from the germline V gene (reference sequence). This CDR3 spans 19 amino acids. The V gene lost 0 bases and the J gene lost 3 bases, with 24 bases spanning the gap. To note about this clonotype: Antigen specificity is unknown.

The second PCR ran about 6 to 11 cycles with a sample-barcoded 5' primer and J-beta primers. MiXCR, applied by TCRdb to the 5' RACE reads, yields one record per CDR3 protein. The table records approximately 790,000 distinct CDR3 sequences, around two thirds of them present only once. Sequenced sample: blood. This rearrangement joins TRBV20-1 to TRBJ2-1; D gene unclear. This receptor was taken from a man in his thirties or forties in good health. CDR3 coding DNA: TGCAGTGCTAGAGAAGGGTGGGCTAGTCGCCCTTCCCTCTACAATGAGCAGTTCTTC. Amino acids: CSAREGWASRPSLYNEQFF.